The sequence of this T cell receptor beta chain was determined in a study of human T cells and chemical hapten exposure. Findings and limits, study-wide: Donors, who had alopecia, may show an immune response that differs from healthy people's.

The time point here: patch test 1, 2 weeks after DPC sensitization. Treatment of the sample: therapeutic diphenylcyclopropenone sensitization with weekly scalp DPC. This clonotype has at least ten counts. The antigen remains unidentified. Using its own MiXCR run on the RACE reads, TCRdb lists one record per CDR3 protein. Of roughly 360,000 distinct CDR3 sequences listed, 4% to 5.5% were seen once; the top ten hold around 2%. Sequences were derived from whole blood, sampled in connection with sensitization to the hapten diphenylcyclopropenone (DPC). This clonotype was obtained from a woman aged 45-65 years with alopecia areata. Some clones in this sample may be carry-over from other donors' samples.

CDR3 nucleotides: TGTGCCAGCAGCTTCCGGACTAGCGGGGGGACCAATGAGCAGTTCTTC. The encoded protein is CASSFRTSGGTNEQFF. The chain uses TRBV11-2 and TRBJ2-1, with 14 bases matching TRBD2. From germline, CDR1 is SGHAT and CDR2 FQNNGV. The CDR3 consists of 16 residues. Trimming at V came to 3 bases and at J to 6 bases, leaving 4 bases not matched to a gene. Full variable domain (outside the CDR3, taken from reference TRBV11-2 and TRBJ2-1): EAGVAQSPRYKIIEKRQSVAFWCNPISGHATLYWYQQILGQGPKLLIQFQNNGVVDDSQLPKDRFSAERLKGVDSTLKIQPAKLEDSAVYLCASSFRTSGGTNEQFFGPGTRLTVL.